These 13 T cell receptor beta chains originate from one sample sequenced in a study of technical replicates of blood from several donors. Assay: immunoSEQ multiplex PCR; the TCRdb copy retains only in-frame clones and omits some. The sample has around 79,000 clones; roughly 94% are singletons. Sequencing was carried out using T cells isolated from PBMCs. All receptors derive from a human donor in good health.

As to this clone: A read error may produce the germline difference seen at one junction end. The gene calls are TRBV5-1 and TRBJ2-6; TRBD2 agrees at 9 bases. Germline CDR1 and CDR2: SGHRS and YFSETQ. The length of the CDR3 is 18 residues. The CDR3 here is CASTLAGGPRSGANVLTF. CDR3 DNA sequence: TGCGCCAGCACCTTGGCGGGGGGGCCTCGCTCTGGGGCCAACGTCCTGACTTTC.

V gene TRBV7-9 combines with J gene TRBJ2-5, with a tentative D call TRBD1 (6 bases). This CDR3 contains 16 residues. The ends were cut back, 1 base at V and 6 bases at J, with 18 bases in the middle. From germline, CDR1 is SEHNR and CDR2 FQNEAQ (reference sequence). CDR3 residues: CASSLGAGATKQTQYF. The CDR3 coding sequence is TGTGCCAGCAGCTTAGGGGCAGGGGCTACGAAACAGACCCAGTACTTC.

The chain carries TRBV4-1 and TRBJ1-1, with D maybe TRBD1 (5 bases). The CDR3 loop spans 16 amino acids. The germline V and J ends were trimmed by 0 bases and 5 bases, with 16 bases remaining between them. Per germline, CDR1 MGHRA and CDR2 YSYEKL. The CDR3 DNA sequence: TGCGCCAGCAGCCAAGAAAGGGGCTTAAGAAAAACTGAAGCTTTCTTT. Protein product: CASSQERGLRKTEAFF.

CDR3 in amino acids: CASSQEGASTLDNEQFF. In DNA, the CDR3 is TGCGCCAGCAGCCAAGAGGGGGCTTCGACCCTTGACAATGAGCAGTTCTTC. This chain connects TRBV4-1 to TRBJ2-1; weak D call: TRBD1 (6 bases). The CDR3 is made up of 17 amino acids. V was shortened by 0 bases and J by 5 bases, with 17 bases between the two germline ends. Per germline, CDR1 MGHRA and CDR2 YSYEKL.

This rearrangement joins TRBV5-6 to TRBJ2-3; 11 nucleotides match TRBD2. The CDR3 runs to 18 residues. Germline lookup yields CDR1 SGHDT and CDR2 YYEEEE. J lost 0 bases, V lost 0 bases, and 6 bases had no gene match. CDR3 sequence: CASSLGPRTSGSTDTQYF. CDR3 nucleotide sequence: TGTGCCAGCAGCTTGGGCCCTCGGACTAGCGGGAGCACAGATACGCAGTATTTT. The complete variable domain, with remaining parts taken from reference TRBV5-6 and TRBJ2-3, reads DAGVTQSPTHLIKTRGQQVTLRCSPKSGHDTVSWYQQALGQGPQFIFQYYEEEERQRGNFPDRFSGHQFPNYSSELNVNALLLGDSALYLCASSLGPRTSGSTDTQYFGPGTRLTVL.

This chain joins TRBV27 and TRBJ2-1; D might be TRBD1 (6 bases). V lost 5 bases, J lost 8 bases, and 16 bases lay in between. CDR1 is MNHEY and CDR2 is SMNVEV in the germline V gene (reference sequence). This CDR3 has 14 residues. The chain's CDR3 is CASSPLPTGYEQFF. The CDR3 DNA sequence: TGTGCCAGCAGTCCCCTCCCAACAGGGTATGAGCAGTTCTTC.

The table lists this clone with a count of one. The chain carries TRBV7-9 and TRBJ2-2; 13 bases are a match to TRBD2. After removal of 3 bases from V and 6 bases from J, the junction contained 4 bases not matched to a gene. This CDR3 region has 16 residues. Germline lookup yields CDR1 SEHNR and CDR2 FQNEAQ (reference sequence). CDR3 coding DNA: TGTGCCAGCAGCTTCGGACTAGCGGGAGTACCCGGGGAGCTGTTTTTT. This sequence encodes CASSFGLAGVPGELFF. The whole variable domain, filled in from reference TRBV7-9 and TRBJ2-2, reads DTGVSQNPRHKITKRGQNVTFRCDPISEHNRLYWYRQTLGQGPEFLTYFQNEAQLEKSRLLSDRFSAERPKGSFSTLEIQRTEQGDSAMYLCASSFGLAGVPGELFFGEGSRLTVL.

The genes are TRBV7-2 and TRBJ2-1; no reliable D call. Germline CDR1 is SGHTA and CDR2 is FQGNSA. This CDR3 has 13 residues. V lost 5 bases, J lost 0 bases, and 5 bases lay in between. The CDR3 nucleotides read TGTGCCAGCAGCCCCAGCTCCTACAATGAGCAGTTCTTC. This gives the protein CASSPSSYNEQFF.

The chain couples TRBV7-8 to TRBJ2-1, with TRBD2 matching over 11 bases. The germline V gene encodes CDR1 SGHVS and CDR2 FQNEAQ. The CDR3 has 19 residues. Trimming took 3 bases from V and 7 from J; bases not matched to a gene: 17. The DNA of the CDR3 is TGTGCCAGCAGCTTTAGGGGTAGGTTAGCGGGGGGGATACGGAATGAGCAGTTCTTC. It specifies CASSFRGRLAGGIRNEQFF.

Only a few counts were recorded for this clone. The rearrangement uses TRBV7-9 and TRBJ1-5, with D uncertain. The ends were cut back, 6 bases at V and 2 bases at J, with 17 bases in the middle. CDR3 length equals 16 residues. Germline lookup yields CDR1 SEHNR and CDR2 FQNEAQ (reference sequence). As DNA, the CDR3 is TGTGCCAGCAGTACAGCGGGAGGAGGTGGCAATCAGCCCCAGCATTTT. Protein sequence: CASSTAGGGGNQPQHF.

This chain uses TRBV27 with TRBJ2-5; TRBD1 aligns across 9 bases. J was trimmed by 5 bases and V by 6 bases; bases with no gene match: 10. The CDR3 is 15 residues long. In germline, CDR1 is MNHEY, CDR2 SMNVEV (reference sequence). CDR3 loop: CASSATGGAWETQYF. In nucleotides, the CDR3 is TGTGCCAGCAGCGCTACAGGGGGCGCTTGGGAGACCCAGTACTTC.

This clone was detected once. The chain recombines TRBV27 with TRBJ1-5; 9 bases match TRBD1. Trimming took 6 bases from V and 9 from J; bases not matched to a gene: 12. CDR1 is MNHEY, CDR2 SMNVEV, per germline (reference sequence). CDR3 length equals 15 residues. In nucleotides, the CDR3 is TGTGCCAGCAGCACGGGACAGGGTGTCGGTTGGCCCCAGCATTTT. As protein: CASSTGQGVGWPQHF.

This clone was found once. The rearrangement links TRBV18 to TRBJ1-1, with D uncertain. CDR1 KGHSH and CDR2 LQKENI come from the germline V gene. This CDR3 comprises 12 residues. V lost 5 bases and J lost 11, with 15 bases in between. The CDR3, as DNA: TGTGCCAGCTCATCGGGGAGTAGTCGGGCTTTCTTT. This translates into CASSSGSSRAFF.